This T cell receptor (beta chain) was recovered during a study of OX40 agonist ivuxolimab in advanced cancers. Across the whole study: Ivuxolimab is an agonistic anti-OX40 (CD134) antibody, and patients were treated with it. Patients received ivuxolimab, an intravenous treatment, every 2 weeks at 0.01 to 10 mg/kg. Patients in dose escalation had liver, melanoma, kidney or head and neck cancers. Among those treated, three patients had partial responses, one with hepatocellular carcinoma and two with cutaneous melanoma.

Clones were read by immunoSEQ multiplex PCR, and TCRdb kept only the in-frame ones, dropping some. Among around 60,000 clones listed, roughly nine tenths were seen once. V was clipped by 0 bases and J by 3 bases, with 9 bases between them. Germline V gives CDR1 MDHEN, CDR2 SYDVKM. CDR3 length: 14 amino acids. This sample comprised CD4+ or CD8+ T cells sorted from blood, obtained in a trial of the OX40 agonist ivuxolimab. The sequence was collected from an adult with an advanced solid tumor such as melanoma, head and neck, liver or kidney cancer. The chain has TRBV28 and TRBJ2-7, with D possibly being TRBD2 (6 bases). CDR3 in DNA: TGTGCCAGCAGTTTATGGGGAGGTCTCTACGAGCAGTACTTC. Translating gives CASSLWGGLYEQYF. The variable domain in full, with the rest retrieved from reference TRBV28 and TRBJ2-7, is DVKVTQSSRYLVKRTGEKVFLECVQDMDHENMFWYRQDPGLGLRLIYFSYDVKMKEKGDIPEGYSVSREKKERFSLILESASTNQTSMYLCASSLWGGLYEQYFGPGTRLTVT.